The 13 T cell receptor beta chains in this list originate from one sample, sequenced in a study of vaccination and CD4 T cells after COVID-19. Their antigens are not known. The Oncomine TCR Beta short-read assay was applied to DNA of cultured CD4+ T cells. Using its own MiXCR run on the PCR reads, TCRdb lists one record per CDR3 protein. The sample contains some 21,000 distinct CDR3 sequences, 50% of which appear only once. The treatment here: 10-day PBMC culture with coronavirus spike peptide pools or control peptides (ViraFEST assay). The specimen sequenced was CD4+ T cells from blood, cultured in vitro. Source of these receptors: a human donor who had recovered from COVID-19.

The gene calls are TRBV7-9 and TRBJ1-2; no clear D gene. CDR3 length: 15 amino acids. The germline CDR1 and CDR2 sequences are SEHNR and FQNEAQ (reference sequence). Trimming removed 6 bases at V and 4 bases at J, with 18 bases between. As DNA, the CDR3 is TGTGCCAGCAGACCTCCATCGGCCGGAGGCTATGGCTACACCTTC. Its protein product is CASRPPSAGGYGYTF.

J is TRBJ1-5 and V is TRBV7-2; D is undetermined. This CDR3 has 13 amino acids. V was clipped by 2 bases and J by 3 bases, with 5 bases between them. CDR1 SGHTA and CDR2 FQGNSA come from the germline V gene. CDR3 sequence reads: CASSLRDNQPQHF. The DNA for the CDR3 is TGTGCCAGCAGCTTACGGGACAATCAGCCCCAGCATTTT.

A few counts support this clonotype. The V call is TRBV10-3, the J call TRBJ1-5; tentatively, D is TRBD1 (5 bases). V was trimmed by 2 bases and J by 4 bases, leaving 9 bases between them. The V gene's germline CDR1 is ENHRY and CDR2 SYGVKD. The CDR3 loop spans 14 amino acids. The DNA of the CDR3 is TGTGCCATCAGTGAGATCAGGGAGAATCAGCCCCAGCATTTT. Translating it yields CAISEIRENQPQHF.

The V gene is TRBV19, the J gene TRBJ1-5, with D possibly matching TRBD1 (5 bases). The CDR3 loop spans 15 amino acids. The V gene lost 2 bases and the J gene lost 6 bases, with 14 bases spanning the gap. CDR1 is LNHDA and CDR2 is SQIVND in the germline V gene (reference sequence). The DNA of the CDR3 is TGTGCCAGTAGTATAACTTGGGAGGGGAGTCAGCCCCAGCATTTT. Its translation is CASSITWEGSQPQHF. Drawing the rest from reference TRBV19 and TRBJ1-5, the complete variable domain is DGGITQSPKYLFRKEGQNVTLSCEQNLNHDAMYWYRQDPGQGLRLIYYSQIVNDFQKGDIAEGYSVSREKKESFPLTVTSAQKNPTAFYLCASSITWEGSQPQHFGDGTRLSIL.

This clonotype was seen only a few times. This chain connects TRBV30 to TRBJ1-2, with D possibly TRBD1 on 6 matching bases. This CDR3 contains 11 residues. Germline V lookup: CDR1 GTSNPN, CDR2 SVGIG (reference sequence). The V gene lost 1 base and the J gene lost 7 bases, with 7 bases spanning the gap. CDR3 sequence: CAWSDRVGYTF. Here the CDR3 DNA reads TGTGCCTGGAGTGACAGGGTTGGCTACACCTTC.

This clonotype was found a few times. The V and J genes are TRBV6-2 or TRBV6-3 and TRBJ1-5, with TRBD1 as a possible D gene (6 bases). Looked up from germline, CDR1 is MNHEY and CDR2 is SVGEGT. The CDR3 spans 18 residues. V shed 6 bases and J shed 0 bases, with 21 bases lying between them. The chain's CDR3 is CASSLTGLRVYSNQPQHF. The CDR3 DNA reads TGTGCCAGCAGCCTGACAGGACTTAGGGTATATAGCAATCAGCCCCAGCATTTT.

This chain links TRBV11-2 with TRBJ2-5, with TRBD2 as a possible D gene (5 bases). V was cut by 5 bases and J by 2 bases, with 12 bases left in between. Germline CDR1 is SGHAT and CDR2 is FQNNGV. The CDR3 runs 14 residues. CDR3 residues: CASSNGVRQETQYF. The CDR3 nucleotides are TGTGCCAGCAGCAACGGGGTCAGGCAAGAGACCCAGTACTTC.

This clonotype was seen more than once but under ten times. In DNA, the CDR3 is TGTGCCAGCAAAACACGCCAAGAGACCCAGTACTTC. It is translated as CASKTRQETQYF. The V and J genes are TRBV6-2 or TRBV6-3 and TRBJ2-5; D is uncertain. Germline V CDR1 and CDR2: MNHEY, SVGEGT. The CDR3 runs 12 residues. The V end was cut by 7 bases, the J end by 1 base, with 7 bases between.

This clonotype was found once. The chain links TRBV2 to TRBJ2-5; D remains ambiguous. The V end lost 6 bases, the J end lost 0 bases, and 2 bases lay between the germline ends. The CDR3 extends over 11 amino acids. Germline lookup yields CDR1 SNHLY and CDR2 FYNNEI. This CDR3 reads CASSYQETQYF. CDR3 coding DNA: TGTGCCAGCAGCTACCAAGAGACCCAGTACTTC.

The genes are TRBV20-1 and TRBJ2-2; 8 bases fit TRBD2. V shed 7 bases, J shed 6 bases, and the junction held 4 bases outside the gene matches. The CDR3 is made up of 12 amino acids. The germline gives CDR1 DFQATT, CDR2 SNEGSKA (reference sequence). The CDR3 sequence is CSGQRESGELFF. The CDR3 coding sequence is TGCAGTGGGCAGCGGGAGTCCGGGGAGCTGTTTTTT.

This clonotype was seen a few times. The genes are TRBV20-1 and TRBJ2-7; D tentatively reads TRBD1 or TRBD2 (5 bases each). From germline, CDR1 is DFQATT and CDR2 SNEGSKA (reference sequence). The CDR3 runs 14 residues. The V gene lost 5 bases and the J gene lost 0 bases, with 14 bases spanning the gap. The chain's CDR3 is CSASPRGLSYEQYF. The CDR3 nucleotides read TGCAGTGCTTCTCCCCGGGGCCTCTCCTACGAGCAGTACTTC.

The gene calls are TRBV20-1 and TRBJ1-1; 7 nucleotides agree with TRBD1. V shed 5 bases, J shed 1 base, and the junction held 7 bases outside the gene matches. The CDR3 spans 14 residues. Germline V gene lookup returns CDR1 DFQATT and CDR2 SNEGSKA (reference sequence). The DNA of the CDR3 is TGCAGTGCTGGGGGGACAGTAGCGAACACTGAAGCTTTCTTT. Translation: CSAGGTVANTEAFF.

The chain couples TRBV5-1 to TRBJ1-2; TRBD1 matches at 9 bases. With V trimmed by 2 bases and J by 2 bases, 4 bases remained unmatched. Germline V gene data show CDR1 as SGHRS and CDR2 as YFSETQ. This CDR3 spans 15 amino acids. CDR3 coding DNA: TGCGCCAGCAGCTTTTCCGGGACAGGGAACTATGGCTACACCTTC. Translated, it gives CASSFSGTGNYGYTF.